This entry lists 19 T cell receptor beta chains sequenced from one sample in a study of cytomegalovirus exposure and HLA in healthy donors. Profiled with immunoSEQ multiplex PCR; TCRdb holds only in-frame clones, not every one. Of hundreds of thousands of clones in the sample, roughly 87% were seen once. Material for sequencing was PBMCs. Receptors originate from a woman aged 30 to 39 in good health and CMV-seronegative.

This chain uses TRBV19 with TRBJ2-7, with 11 nucleotides matching TRBD2. V trimming: 2 bases; J trimming: 2 bases; junction bases outside the gene matches: 2. In germline, CDR1 is LNHDA, CDR2 SQIVND (reference sequence). There are 15 residues in the CDR3. The CDR3, as DNA: TGTGCCAGTAGTATAATAGCGGGGGGGACCTACGAGCAGTACTTC. Amino acid sequence: CASSIIAGGTYEQYF.

V and J are TRBV5-6 and TRBJ2-7; D ambiguous. This CDR3 is built from 16 residues. Per germline, CDR1 SGHDT and CDR2 YYEEEE. V lost 0 bases and J 0 bases, leaving 13 bases between the germline ends. The CDR3 here is CASSLAKGRSSYEQYF. CDR3 in DNA: TGTGCCAGCAGCTTGGCCAAAGGACGGAGCTCCTACGAGCAGTACTTC.

The chain joins TRBV29-1 to TRBJ2-1, with D unresolved. The CDR3 sequence is 11 residues long. The germline CDR1 and CDR2 sequences are SQVTM and ANQGSEA. V was trimmed by 7 bases and J by 4 bases, leaving 8 bases between them. The CDR3 nucleotides read TGCAGCGGAGTCGCATACAATGAGCAGTTCTTC. Protein product: CSGVAYNEQFF.

J is TRBJ1-3 and V is TRBV4-1, with D possibly TRBD1 on 5 matching bases. Germline-derived CDR1 and CDR2 are MGHRA and YSYEKL. V was shortened by 1 base and J by 2 bases, with 21 bases between the two germline ends. The CDR3 loop spans 19 amino acids. This chain's CDR3 is CASSQAGLGLWGAGNTIYF. DNA of the CDR3: TGCGCCAGCAGCCAAGCTGGGCTTGGGTTGTGGGGGGCTGGAAACACCATATATTTT.

The rearrangement uses TRBV6-6 and TRBJ2-3, with D uncertain. Trimming removed 4 bases at V and 2 bases at J, with 10 bases between. Germline V gives CDR1 MNHNY, CDR2 SVGAGI (reference sequence). The CDR3 loop spans 14 amino acids. CDR3 residues: CASSWPSYTDTQYF. The CDR3, as DNA: TGTGCCAGCAGTTGGCCCTCTTACACAGATACGCAGTATTTT.

The sample holds one count of this clone. This CDR3 is also generated by other DNA sequences in the sample. The rearrangement joins TRBV20-1 to TRBJ2-7; D is unresolved. Between the trimmed V and J ends, which lost 5 bases and 4 bases, there was a span of 6 bases. Germline V lookup: CDR1 DFQATT, CDR2 SNEGSKA (reference sequence). CDR3 length: 10 residues. CDR3 sequence (DNA): TGCAGTGCTGGTTCGTACGAGCAGTACTTC. Translated: CSAGSYEQYF.

This clone was recorded once. This CDR3 is CASSLAGTGGRDYGYTF. In DNA, the CDR3 is TGCGCCAGCAGCTTGGCCGGGACAGGGGGACGTGACTATGGCTACACCTTC. The chain employs TRBV5-1 and TRBJ1-2, with 11 bases lining up with TRBD1. Losses at the gene ends were 0 bases for V and 3 bases for J; bases not matched to a gene: 7. The germline CDR1 and CDR2 sequences are SGHRS and YFSETQ. The CDR3 is 17 residues long.

V gene TRBV7-9 combines with J gene TRBJ2-3; 9 nucleotides agree with TRBD1. V lost 1 base, J lost 5 bases, and 10 bases stayed unmatched. The CDR3 runs to 17 residues. Germline lookup yields CDR1 SEHNR and CDR2 FQNEAQ (reference sequence). The CDR3: CASSLGVQGARKDTQYF. CDR3 sequence (DNA): TGTGCCAGCAGCTTAGGGGTACAGGGGGCGCGTAAAGATACGCAGTATTTT.

This chain uses TRBV5-1 with TRBJ1-5; D may be TRBD1 (5 bases). The CDR3 spans 15 residues. Germline CDR1 and CDR2: SGHRS and YFSETQ. V was trimmed by 4 bases and J by 2 bases, leaving 13 bases between them. CDR3 nucleotide sequence: TGCGCCAGCAGCCCCGTGGGGGGAGGCAATCAGCCCCAGCATTTT. This gives the protein CASSPVGGGNQPQHF. The whole variable domain, filled in from reference TRBV5-1 and TRBJ1-5, reads KAGVTQTPRYLIKTRGQQVTLSCSPISGHRSVSWYQQTPGQGLQFLFEYFSETQRNKGNFPGRFSGRQFSNSRSEMNVSTLELGDSALYLCASSPVGGGNQPQHFGDGTRLSIL.

This chain connects TRBV11-2 to TRBJ1-1, with 12 nucleotides matching TRBD1. Germline CDR1 reads SGHAT; CDR2 reads FQNNGV. The CDR3 sequence is 16 residues long. V gave up 5 bases and J gave up 6 bases; unmatched junction bases: 10. The CDR3 is CASSRPGTGGAPEAFF. As DNA, the CDR3 is TGTGCCAGCAGCCGGCCGGGGACAGGGGGCGCGCCTGAAGCTTTCTTT.

This chain joins TRBV2 and TRBJ2-5; D might be TRBD2 (5 bases). Trimming took 4 bases from V and 4 from J, leaving 13 bases between them. The germline CDR1 and CDR2 sequences are SNHLY and FYNNEI. There are 14 residues in the CDR3. Here the CDR3 DNA reads TGTGCCAGCAGTGCTGAGGGAGTGGCAGAGACCCAGTACTTC. Its translation: CASSAEGVAETQYF.

The rearrangement joins TRBV5-1 to TRBJ2-1, with D tentatively TRBD1 or TRBD2 (5 bases each). V dropped 3 bases and J dropped 5 bases, with 12 bases sitting between them. This CDR3 is built from 14 residues. Germline V gene lookup returns CDR1 SGHRS and CDR2 YFSETQ. CDR3 region: CASSSGTLNNEQFF. The CDR3 region has the DNA TGCGCCAGCAGCTCCGGGACCCTGAACAATGAGCAGTTCTTC.

This rearrangement joins TRBV29-1 to TRBJ2-5; 13 bases are a match to TRBD2. V dropped 3 bases and J dropped 2; count of bases not matched to a gene: 9. The CDR3 sequence is 17 residues long. CDR1 SQVTM and CDR2 ANQGSEA come from the germline V gene. CDR3 DNA: TGCAGCGTTGAGCACACGGGACTAGCGGGAAGGCAAGAGACCCAGTACTTC. Its protein is CSVEHTGLAGRQETQYF.

The gene calls are TRBV7-2 and TRBJ2-7; tentative D call: TRBD2 (7 bases). The V end was cut by 7 bases, the J end by 9 bases, with 19 bases between. This CDR3 spans 13 amino acids. Germline assignment: CDR1 SGHTA and CDR2 FQGNSA. This CDR3 is CASNPGGPGVQYF. DNA of the CDR3: TGTGCCAGCAATCCGGGGGGCCCAGGAGTGCAGTACTTC.

The chain joins TRBV6-1 to TRBJ2-7, with unresolved D. Trimming took off 0 bases at V and 4 bases at J, with 10 bases between the two ends. The CDR3 extends over 14 amino acids. Germline V gene data show CDR1 as MNHNS and CDR2 as SASEGT. CDR3 in amino acids: CASSEAGAAYEQYF. CDR3 DNA sequence: TGTGCCAGCAGTGAAGCAGGCGCAGCTTACGAGCAGTACTTC.

The count of this clone is one. CDR3 in DNA: TGCGCCAGCAGCCTCCGACTAGCGGGAGGCCGTGATACGCAGTATTTT. This translates into CASSLRLAGGRDTQYF. The V and J genes are TRBV5-1 and TRBJ2-3; TRBD2 agrees at 13 bases. Germline lookup yields CDR1 SGHRS and CDR2 YFSETQ. V trimming: 4 bases; J trimming: 6 bases; junction bases outside the gene matches: 8. The CDR3 is 16 amino acids.

This chain uses TRBV27 with TRBJ2-7, with TRBD1 matching 9 bases. Germline trimming cut 5 bases from V and 6 bases from J; bases unmatched to any gene: 11. CDR1 is MNHEY and CDR2 is SMNVEV in the germline V gene (reference sequence). There are 15 residues in the CDR3. The CDR3 loop reads CASSRGQGRDGEQYF. In DNA form, the CDR3 reads TGTGCCAGCAGTCGCGGACAGGGGAGGGACGGCGAGCAGTACTTC.

This sequence joins TRBV29-1 and TRBJ2-3; a weak D match, TRBD2 (6 bases). The CDR3 contains 15 residues. CDR1 is SQVTM, CDR2 ANQGSEA, per germline. Trimming removed 0 bases at V and 1 base at J, with 11 bases between. CDR3 protein: CSVEELTSRTDTQYF. CDR3 sequence (DNA): TGCAGCGTTGAAGAACTGACTAGTCGCACAGATACGCAGTATTTT.

CDR3 protein: CASSLPFTTGWYNEQFF. CDR3 nucleotides: TGTGCCAGCAGCTTACCATTCACGACTGGATGGTACAATGAGCAGTTCTTC. The chain carries TRBV7-9 and TRBJ2-1, with D unresolved. Looked up from germline, CDR1 is SEHNR and CDR2 is FQNEAQ (reference sequence). The V gene lost 2 bases and the J gene lost 4 bases, with 18 bases spanning the gap. This CDR3 spans 17 amino acids.